This TCR beta chain was sequenced in a study of OX40 agonist ivuxolimab in advanced cancers. At the level of the study: Two patients with cutaneous melanoma and one with hepatocellular carcinoma, three in total, showed partial responses.

A word on this clone: The target antigen is unknown.

Germline CDR1 MNHEY, CDR2 SVGAGI. This CDR3 is built from 15 residues. V lost 0 bases to trimming and J lost 4 bases; unmatched junction nucleotides: 4. Sequencing was performed with immunoSEQ multiplex PCR; in TCRdb, only in-frame clones are kept and a portion is missing. The table shows under 100,000 clones, with 80% to 90% occurring only once. Study observations and caveats: The average count of expanded clones was higher among CD8+ T cells than among CD4+.

V gene TRBV6-5 combines with J gene TRBJ1-2; TRBD1 agrees at 8 bases. The receptor was isolated from an adult with an advanced solid tumor such as melanoma, head and neck, liver or kidney cancer. The sequencing here drew on CD4+ or CD8+ T cells sorted from blood, taken in a trial of the OX40 agonist ivuxolimab. The CDR3 protein is CASSYSGQGGYGYTF. CDR3 nucleotides: TGTGCCAGCAGTTACTCCGGACAGGGAGGCTATGGCTACACCTTC.